Below, one T cell receptor (beta chain) is given with its context. Its matching antigen is unknown. The source of the sample is a study of graft-versus-host responses after intestinal transplantation. This CDR3 region has 15 residues. Trimming at V came to 4 bases and at J to 4 bases, leaving 7 bases not matched to a gene. Germline CDR1 reads SGHTA; CDR2 reads FQGTGA. Repertoires were generated with immunoSEQ multiplex PCR, while TCRdb's copy carries only in-frame clones and drops some. The repertoire holds around 110,000 clones, with roughly 90% as singletons. This receptor was identified in a human donor who was the organ donor for an intestinal transplant. This specimen was unstimulated CD4+ T cells sorted from spleen or lymph node cells, taken before transplant. The chain has TRBV7-3 and TRBJ2-5; 9 bases align to TRBD2. CDR3 bases: TGTGCCAGCAGCTGGGCGGGGGGGCCCCGAGAGACCCAGTACTTC. The encoded protein is CASSWAGGPRETQYF.